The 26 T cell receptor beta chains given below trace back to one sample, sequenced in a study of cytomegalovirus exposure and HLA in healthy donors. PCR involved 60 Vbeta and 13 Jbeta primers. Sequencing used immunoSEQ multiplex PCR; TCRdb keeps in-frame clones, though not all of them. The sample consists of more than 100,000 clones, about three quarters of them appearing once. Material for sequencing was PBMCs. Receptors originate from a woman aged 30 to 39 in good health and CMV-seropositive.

CDR3 bases: TGTGCCAGCAGCGTATCGGAACAGGGAGTCCCCTATGGCTACACCTTC. It encodes CASSVSEQGVPYGYTF. The chain links TRBV9 to TRBJ1-2, with TRBD1 as a possible D gene (6 bases). Germline lookup yields CDR1 SGDLS and CDR2 YYNGEE. V was trimmed by 1 base and J by 4 bases, leaving 17 bases between them. The CDR3 runs 16 residues.

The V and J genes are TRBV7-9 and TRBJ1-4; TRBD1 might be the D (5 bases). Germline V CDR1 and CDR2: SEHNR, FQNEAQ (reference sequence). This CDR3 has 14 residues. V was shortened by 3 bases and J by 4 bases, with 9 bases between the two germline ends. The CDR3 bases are TGTGCCAGCAGCTTCCAGCAGGGTAATGAAAAACTGTTTTTT. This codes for CASSFQQGNEKLFF.

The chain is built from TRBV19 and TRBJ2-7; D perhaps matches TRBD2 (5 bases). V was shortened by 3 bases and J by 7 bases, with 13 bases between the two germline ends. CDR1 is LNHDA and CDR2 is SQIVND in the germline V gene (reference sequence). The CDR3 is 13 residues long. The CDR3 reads CASSMGAQLEQYF. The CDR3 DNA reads TGTGCCAGTAGTATGGGAGCACAGCTGGAGCAGTACTTC.

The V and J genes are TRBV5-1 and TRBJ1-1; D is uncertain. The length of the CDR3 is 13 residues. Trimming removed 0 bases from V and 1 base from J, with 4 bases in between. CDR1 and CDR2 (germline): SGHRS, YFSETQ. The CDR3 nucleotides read TGCGCCAGCAGCTTGGTGAGGAACACTGAAGCTTTCTTT. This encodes CASSLVRNTEAFF.

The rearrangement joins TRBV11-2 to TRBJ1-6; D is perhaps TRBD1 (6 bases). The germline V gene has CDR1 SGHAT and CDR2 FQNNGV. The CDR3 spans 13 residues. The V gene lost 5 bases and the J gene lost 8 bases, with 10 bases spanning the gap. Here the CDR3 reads CASSPRTDSPLHF. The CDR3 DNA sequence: TGTGCCAGCAGCCCCCGGACAGATTCACCCCTCCACTTT.

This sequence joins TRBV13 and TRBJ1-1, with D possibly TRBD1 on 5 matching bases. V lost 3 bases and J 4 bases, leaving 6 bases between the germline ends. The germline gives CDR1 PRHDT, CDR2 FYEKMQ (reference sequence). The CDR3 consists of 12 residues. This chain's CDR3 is CASSFQGTEAFF. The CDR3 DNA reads TGTGCCAGCAGCTTTCAGGGCACTGAAGCTTTCTTT.

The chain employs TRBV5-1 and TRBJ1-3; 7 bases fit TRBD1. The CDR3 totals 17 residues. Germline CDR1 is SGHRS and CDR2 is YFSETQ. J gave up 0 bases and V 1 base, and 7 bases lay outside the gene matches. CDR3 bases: TGCGCCAGCAGCTTGTGGGCAAGACAGGGCTCTGGAAACACCATATATTTT. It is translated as CASSLWARQGSGNTIYF.

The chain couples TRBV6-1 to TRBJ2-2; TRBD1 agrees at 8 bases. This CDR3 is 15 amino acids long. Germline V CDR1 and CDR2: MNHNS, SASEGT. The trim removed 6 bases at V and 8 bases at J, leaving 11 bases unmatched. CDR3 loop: CASSYQGQALGELFF. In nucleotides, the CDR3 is TGTGCCAGCAGCTACCAGGGACAGGCGCTAGGGGAGCTGTTTTTT.

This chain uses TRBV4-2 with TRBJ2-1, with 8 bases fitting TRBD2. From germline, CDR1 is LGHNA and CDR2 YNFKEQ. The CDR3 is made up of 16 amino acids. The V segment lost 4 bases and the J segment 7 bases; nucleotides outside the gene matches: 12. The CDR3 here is CASSPRIGGAWNEQFF. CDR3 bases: TGTGCCAGCAGCCCCCGGATCGGGGGGGCCTGGAATGAGCAGTTCTTC.

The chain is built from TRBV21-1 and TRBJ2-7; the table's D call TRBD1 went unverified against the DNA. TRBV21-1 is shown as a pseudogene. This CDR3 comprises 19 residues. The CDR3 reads CASSNHLGPLYRGSYEQYF. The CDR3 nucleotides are TGTGCCAGCAGCAACCACCTAGGGCCTCTGTATAGGGGGTCTTACGAGCAGTACTTC.

The CDR3 region has the DNA TGTGCCAGCACCCCGGACAGGGGAGGCAATCAGCCCCAGCATTTT. Translated, it gives CASTPDRGGNQPQHF. The V and J genes are TRBV2 and TRBJ1-5; 9 bases map to TRBD1. Germline values: CDR1 SNHLY, CDR2 FYNNEI. V was clipped by 7 bases and J by 2 bases; unmatched bases: 6. The CDR3 length is 15 residues.

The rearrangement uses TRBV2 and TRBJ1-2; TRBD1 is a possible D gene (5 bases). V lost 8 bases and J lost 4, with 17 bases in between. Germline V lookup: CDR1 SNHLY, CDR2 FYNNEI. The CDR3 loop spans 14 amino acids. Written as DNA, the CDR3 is TGTGCCAGCCGGCGCGGGACGGAGAGCTATGGCTACACCTTC. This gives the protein CASRRGTESYGYTF.

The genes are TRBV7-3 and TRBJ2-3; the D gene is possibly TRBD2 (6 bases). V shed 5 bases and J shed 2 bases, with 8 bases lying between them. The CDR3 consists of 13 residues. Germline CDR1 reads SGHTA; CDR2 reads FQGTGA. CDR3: CASSAGPTDTQYF. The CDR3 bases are TGTGCCAGCAGCGCGGGACCCACAGATACGCAGTATTTT.

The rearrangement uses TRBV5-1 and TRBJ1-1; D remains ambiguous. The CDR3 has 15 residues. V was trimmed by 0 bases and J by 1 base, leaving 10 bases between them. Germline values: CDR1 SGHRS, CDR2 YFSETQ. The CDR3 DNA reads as TGCGCCAGCAGCTTGGTGTCTGGGCAGAACACTGAAGCTTTCTTT. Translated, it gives CASSLVSGQNTEAFF. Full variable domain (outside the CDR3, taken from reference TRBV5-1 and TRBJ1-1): KAGVTQTPRYLIKTRGQQVTLSCSPISGHRSVSWYQQTPGQGLQFLFEYFSETQRNKGNFPGRFSGRQFSNSRSEMNVSTLELGDSALYLCASSLVSGQNTEAFFGQGTRLTVV.

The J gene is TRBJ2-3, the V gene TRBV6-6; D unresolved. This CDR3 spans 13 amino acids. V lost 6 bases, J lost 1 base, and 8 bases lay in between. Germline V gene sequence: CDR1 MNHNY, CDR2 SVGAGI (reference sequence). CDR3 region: CASSRVGTDTQYF. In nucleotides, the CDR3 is TGTGCCAGCAGCCGGGTGGGCACAGATACGCAGTATTTT.

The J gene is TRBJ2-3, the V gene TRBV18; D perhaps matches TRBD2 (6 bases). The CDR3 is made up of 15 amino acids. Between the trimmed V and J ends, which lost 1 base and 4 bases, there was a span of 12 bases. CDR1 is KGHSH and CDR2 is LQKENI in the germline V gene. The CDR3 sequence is CASSPLGGRSDTQYF. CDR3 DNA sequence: TGTGCCAGCTCACCACTGGGGGGACGCTCAGATACGCAGTATTTT.

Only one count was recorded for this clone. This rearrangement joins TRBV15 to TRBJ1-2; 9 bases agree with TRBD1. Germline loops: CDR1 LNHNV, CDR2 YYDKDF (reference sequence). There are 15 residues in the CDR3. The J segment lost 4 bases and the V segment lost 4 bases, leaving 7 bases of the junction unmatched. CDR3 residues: CATSTGDRVGYGYTF. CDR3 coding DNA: TGTGCCACCAGCACTGGGGACAGGGTGGGCTATGGCTACACCTTC.

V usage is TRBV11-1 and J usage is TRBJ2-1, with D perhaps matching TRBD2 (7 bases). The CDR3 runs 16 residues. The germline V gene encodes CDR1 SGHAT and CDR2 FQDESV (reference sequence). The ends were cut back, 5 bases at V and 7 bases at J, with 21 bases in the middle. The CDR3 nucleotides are TGTGCCAGCAGCAGGGGAGGGGGGGGCCTCGGGAATGAGCAGTTCTTC. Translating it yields CASSRGGGGLGNEQFF.

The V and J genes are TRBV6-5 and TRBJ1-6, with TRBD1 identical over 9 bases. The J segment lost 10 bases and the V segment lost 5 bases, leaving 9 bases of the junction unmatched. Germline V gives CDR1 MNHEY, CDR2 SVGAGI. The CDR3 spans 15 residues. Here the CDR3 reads CASSPDRGIWSPLHF. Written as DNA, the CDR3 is TGTGCCAGCAGTCCCGACAGGGGGATATGGTCACCCCTCCACTTT.

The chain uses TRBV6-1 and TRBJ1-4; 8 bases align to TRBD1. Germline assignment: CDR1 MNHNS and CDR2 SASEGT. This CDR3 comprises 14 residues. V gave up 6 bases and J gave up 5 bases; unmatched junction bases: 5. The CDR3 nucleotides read TGTGCCAGCAGGGCGGACAGGGCGAATGAAAAACTGTTTTTT. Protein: CASRADRANEKLFF.

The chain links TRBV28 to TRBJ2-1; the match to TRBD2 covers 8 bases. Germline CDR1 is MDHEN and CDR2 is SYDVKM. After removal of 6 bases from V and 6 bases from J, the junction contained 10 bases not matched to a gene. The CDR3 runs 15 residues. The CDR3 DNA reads TGTGCCAGCAGCGCCGGGGGACTAGTGTTCAATGAGCAGTTCTTC. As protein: CASSAGGLVFNEQFF. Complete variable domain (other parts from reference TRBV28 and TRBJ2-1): DVKVTQSSRYLVKRTGEKVFLECVQDMDHENMFWYRQDPGLGLRLIYFSYDVKMKEKGDIPEGYSVSREKKERFSLILESASTNQTSMYLCASSAGGLVFNEQFFGPGTRLTVL.

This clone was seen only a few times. The CDR3 spells CASTPVARSGGKLFF. The CDR3, as DNA: TGTGCCAGCACCCCCGTAGCGCGCTCCGGAGGGAAACTGTTTTTT. The chain carries TRBV6-5 and TRBJ1-4, with unresolved D. Germline CDR1 reads MNHEY; CDR2 reads SVGAGI. The CDR3 runs 15 residues. The ends were cut back, 7 bases at V and 11 bases at J, with 23 bases in the middle.

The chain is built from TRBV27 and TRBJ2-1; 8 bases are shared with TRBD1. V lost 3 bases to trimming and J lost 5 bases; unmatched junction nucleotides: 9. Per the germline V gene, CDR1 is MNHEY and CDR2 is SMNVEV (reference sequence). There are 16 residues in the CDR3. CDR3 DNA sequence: TGTGCCAGCAGTTTTAGCCGGGCCAGGGGGCACAATGAGCAGTTCTTC. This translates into CASSFSRARGHNEQFF.

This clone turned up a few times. The CDR3 loop reads CASRLPRADTQYF. As DNA, the CDR3 is TGTGCCAGCAGATTACCGCGGGCAGATACGCAGTATTTT. This rearrangement joins TRBV5-6 to TRBJ2-3; D is perhaps TRBD2 (5 bases). The CDR3 contains 13 residues. The V end lost 5 bases, the J end lost 4 bases, and 11 bases lay between the germline ends. Germline-derived CDR1 and CDR2 are SGHDT and YYEEEE.

The CDR3 here is CASSAPSYNEQFF. CDR3 DNA sequence: TGTGCCAGCAGTGCCCCTAGTTACAATGAGCAGTTCTTC. The rearrangement uses TRBV2 and TRBJ2-1; D gene unclear. Germline CDR1 reads SNHLY; CDR2 reads FYNNEI. V was trimmed by 4 bases and J by 4 bases, leaving 8 bases between them. This CDR3 is built from 13 residues.

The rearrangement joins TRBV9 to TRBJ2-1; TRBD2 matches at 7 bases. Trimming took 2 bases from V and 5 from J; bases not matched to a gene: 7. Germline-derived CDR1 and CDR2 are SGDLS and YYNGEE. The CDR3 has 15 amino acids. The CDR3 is CASSVLAGPNNEQFF. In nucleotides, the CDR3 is TGTGCCAGCAGCGTCTTAGCGGGCCCTAACAATGAGCAGTTCTTC.